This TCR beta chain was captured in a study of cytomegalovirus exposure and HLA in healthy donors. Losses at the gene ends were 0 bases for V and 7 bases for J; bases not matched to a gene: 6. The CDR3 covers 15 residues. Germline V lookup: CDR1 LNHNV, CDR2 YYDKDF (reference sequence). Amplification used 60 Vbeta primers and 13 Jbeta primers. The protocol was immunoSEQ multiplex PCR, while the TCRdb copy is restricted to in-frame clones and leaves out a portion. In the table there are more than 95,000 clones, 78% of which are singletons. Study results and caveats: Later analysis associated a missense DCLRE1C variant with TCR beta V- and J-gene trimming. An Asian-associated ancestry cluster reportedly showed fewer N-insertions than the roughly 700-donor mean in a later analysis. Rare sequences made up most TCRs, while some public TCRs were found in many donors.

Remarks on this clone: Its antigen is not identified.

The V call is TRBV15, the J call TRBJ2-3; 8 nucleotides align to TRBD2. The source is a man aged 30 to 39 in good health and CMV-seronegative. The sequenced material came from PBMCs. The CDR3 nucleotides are TGTGCCACCAGCAGAGATATGGCGGGGGGACATACGCAGTATTTT. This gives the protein CATSRDMAGGHTQYF.